The 19 T cell receptor beta chains listed next were all sequenced from one sample in a study of long-term antiretroviral therapy in people with HIV. Sequencing used immunoSEQ v3.0 at survey level. Profiling relied on immunoSEQ multiplex PCR, and the TCRdb table lists in-frame clones only, not all of them. Altogether 30,000 to 40,000 clones are present, roughly 94% being singletons, with the ten largest covering 3% to 4%. The sample in question was unsorted PBMCs, obtained around 5 years after starting antiretroviral therapy. All receptors come from a woman aged 45 to 65 with HIV.

The sample holds one count of this clone. The J gene is TRBJ2-3, the V gene TRBV4-3; 12 bases align to TRBD2. Germline CDR1 and CDR2: LGHNA and YSLEER. Unmatched junction bases numbered 12, after V lost 0 bases and J lost 2 bases. This CDR3 has 20 amino acids. CDR3 sequence: CASSQEWGAGTSGYTDTQYF. The CDR3 nucleotides are TGCGCCAGCAGCCAAGAATGGGGGGCAGGGACTAGCGGGTACACAGATACGCAGTATTTT.

V gene TRBV2 combines with J gene TRBJ1-1; maybe TRBD1 (5 bases). Germline assignment: CDR1 SNHLY and CDR2 FYNNEI. This CDR3 contains 16 residues. The V gene lost 6 bases and the J gene lost 0 bases, with 17 bases spanning the gap. The DNA of the CDR3 is TGTGCCAGCAGGAGAGAGACAGTAATGCTGAACACTGAAGCTTTCTTT. Translated, it gives CASRRETVMLNTEAFF.

The rearrangement uses TRBV7-2 and TRBJ2-2; 11 bases align to TRBD2. The CDR3 contains 17 residues. The germline V gene encodes CDR1 SGHTA and CDR2 FQGNSA. The V and J ends lost 5 bases and 4 bases, in that order; junction bases with no gene match: 9. In nucleotides, the CDR3 is TGTGCCAGCAGCACCCGCAACCTAGCGGGGGGCACCGGGGAGCTGTTTTTT. This codes for CASSTRNLAGGTGELFF.

The chain recombines TRBV2 with TRBJ1-1, with D possibly being TRBD1 (6 bases). CDR3 length: 14 amino acids. Germline V gene data show CDR1 as SNHLY and CDR2 as FYNNEI. V gave up 8 bases and J gave up 7 bases, with 20 bases separating them. CDR3 coding DNA: TGTGCCAGCGGGACGTTCCGGGGGCCTGATGAAGCTTTCTTT. Encoded protein: CASGTFRGPDEAFF.

The chain recombines TRBV6-6 with TRBJ2-3; TRBD2 aligns across 16 bases. CDR3 size: 16 residues. With 5 bases clipped from V and 4 bases from J, the junction kept 3 bases outside the gene matches. CDR1 and CDR2 from the germline V gene are MNHNY and SVGAGI (reference sequence). This CDR3 reads CASSLGTSGGADTQYF. The DNA of the CDR3 is TGTGCCAGCAGTCTTGGGACTAGCGGGGGGGCAGATACGCAGTATTTT.

The chain couples TRBV6-6 to TRBJ1-6, with D unresolved. V dropped 6 bases and J dropped 9 bases, with 12 bases sitting between them. The CDR3 totals 13 residues. The V gene's germline CDR1 is MNHNY and CDR2 SVGAGI (reference sequence). This CDR3 is CASSPLAGSPLHF. DNA of the CDR3: TGTGCCAGCAGCCCCCTGGCCGGTTCACCCCTCCACTTT.

The chain combines TRBV5-8 with TRBJ1-1; D call uncertain. V shed 5 bases and J shed 0 bases, with 8 bases lying between them. Germline assignment: CDR1 SGHTS and CDR2 YDEGEE. This CDR3 spans 13 amino acids. CDR3 bases: TGTGCCAGCAGAATCGGACTGAACACTGAAGCTTTCTTT. Encoded protein: CASRIGLNTEAFF.

This clone showed up just once. One end of the junction is discordant with germline, which a read error may explain. This sequence joins TRBV10-3 and TRBJ2-5, with 9 positions matching TRBD2. CDR3 length: 13 residues. Germline V gene lookup returns CDR1 ENHRY and CDR2 SYGVKD. CDR3 nucleotides: TGTGCCACCAGTCTAGCGGGGCAAGAGACCCAGTACTTC. Translated, it gives CATSLAGQETQYF.

This clone was counted a single time. The chain combines TRBV7-2 with TRBJ1-5; D perhaps matches TRBD1 (5 bases). The CDR3 sequence is 15 residues long. V lost 5 bases and J 4 bases, leaving 15 bases between the germline ends. Germline values: CDR1 SGHTA, CDR2 FQGNSA. Here the CDR3 reads CASSPQGGVNQPQHF. The CDR3, as DNA: TGTGCCAGCAGCCCCCAGGGAGGGGTTAATCAGCCCCAGCATTTT.

The genes are TRBV9 and TRBJ2-2; no clear D. The CDR3 has 13 residues. Germline lookup yields CDR1 SGDLS and CDR2 YYNGEE. V lost 0 bases, J lost 4 bases, and 4 bases lay in between. The CDR3 nucleotides read TGTGCCAGCAGCGTAGGGGTCACCGGGGAGCTGTTTTTT. The encoded protein is CASSVGVTGELFF.

This sequence joins TRBV6-6 and TRBJ2-1; TRBD2 agrees at 11 bases. The CDR3 totals 14 residues. Germline V lookup: CDR1 MNHNY, CDR2 SVGAGI (reference sequence). V was pared by 6 bases and J by 10 bases, with 8 bases of the junction left unmatched. The CDR3 protein is CASRLAGARGEQFF. CDR3 bases: TGTGCCAGCAGACTAGCGGGGGCGCGTGGGGAGCAGTTCTTC.

CDR3: CASSLRCGTGDPYEQYF. CDR3 in DNA: TGTGCCAGCAGCTTACGGTGTGGGACAGGGGACCCCTACGAGCAGTACTTC. The chain joins TRBV7-6 to TRBJ2-7, with 10 bases aligning to TRBD1. V lost 2 bases to trimming and J lost 2 bases; unmatched junction nucleotides: 9. This CDR3 is 17 amino acids long. Germline CDR1 SGHVS, CDR2 FNYEAQ.

The chain is built from TRBV6-6 and TRBJ1-4, with D unresolved. This CDR3 has 13 amino acids. The V gene's germline CDR1 is MNHNY and CDR2 SVGAGI (reference sequence). V lost 6 bases and J lost 13, with 18 bases in between. The CDR3 region is CASSPTAISGLFF. Here the CDR3 DNA reads TGTGCCAGCAGCCCGACGGCGATTTCAGGACTGTTTTTT.

The chain recombines TRBV6-4 with TRBJ2-2; no reliable D call. Germline V CDR1 and CDR2: MRHNA, SNTAGT. V was clipped by 3 bases and J by 2 bases, with 7 bases between them. The CDR3 has 14 residues. The CDR3 DNA reads TGTGCCAGCAGTGAGGAGCTTAACACCGGGGAGCTGTTTTTT. It codes for CASSEELNTGELFF.

The chain carries TRBV7-8 and TRBJ2-1; weak D call: TRBD1 (7 bases). The CDR3 spans 16 residues. Trimming shortened V by 5 bases and J by 4 bases, and 18 bases separated the two germline ends. Germline CDR1 SGHVS, CDR2 FQNEAQ. As DNA, the CDR3 is TGTGCCAGCAGCCCCAGCGACAGGGCGGGGTACAATGAGCAGTTCTTC. It codes for CASSPSDRAGYNEQFF.

This clone was seen once. This sequence joins TRBV7-9 and TRBJ2-1; 9 bases line up with TRBD2. V lost 5 bases, J lost 8 bases, and 13 bases stayed unmatched. The CDR3 consists of 16 residues. Germline V gives CDR1 SEHNR, CDR2 FQNEAQ (reference sequence). The CDR3 region has the DNA TGTGCCAGCAGCCCCCTTAGCGGGGGCGGTTTCTATGAGCAGTTCTTC. Translating it yields CASSPLSGGGFYEQFF.

The chain combines TRBV6-5 with TRBJ2-7, with 10 bases that match TRBD1. Germline V lookup: CDR1 MNHEY, CDR2 SVGAGI. After removal of 6 bases from V and 5 bases from J, the junction contained 4 bases not matched to a gene. The CDR3 contains 13 residues. The CDR3 here is CASRGQGIHEQYF. DNA for the CDR3: TGTGCCAGCAGGGGACAGGGGATTCACGAGCAGTACTTC.

The chain has TRBV7-2 and TRBJ2-5; D gene ambiguous. There are 14 residues in the CDR3. V dropped 1 base and J dropped 0 bases, with 6 bases sitting between them. Looked up from germline, CDR1 is SGHTA and CDR2 is FQGNSA. CDR3 DNA: TGTGCCAGCAGCTTAGAGGGTTACCAAGAGACCCAGTACTTC. Translated: CASSLEGYQETQYF. The entire variable domain, with the rest obtained from reference TRBV7-2 and TRBJ2-5, is as follows: GAGVSQSPSNKVTEKGKDVELRCDPISGHTALYWYRQSLGQGLEFLIYFQGNSAPDKSGLPSDRFSAERTGGSVSTLTIQRTQQEDSAVYLCASSLEGYQETQYFGPGTRLLVL.

The V call is TRBV30, the J call TRBJ1-5; 8 nucleotides align to TRBD1. The CDR3 loop spans 13 amino acids. Trimming removed 2 bases from V and 9 bases from J; junction bases left unmatched: 6. The germline V gene encodes CDR1 GTSNPN and CDR2 SVGIG (reference sequence). The chain's CDR3 is CAWSLDREGPQHF. The CDR3, as DNA: TGTGCCTGGAGTCTGGACAGGGAGGGGCCCCAGCATTTT.